This T cell receptor (beta chain) was profiled in a study of immune cell composition in non-small cell lung cancer. About the research overall: Most cases were lung adenocarcinoma or squamous cell carcinoma.

Using immunoSEQ multiplex PCR, the repertoire was profiled, and TCRdb retains in-frame clones only, with some absent. The table shows under 4,500 clones, with 84% occurring only once. The normal lung sample lay at least 3 cm, and maximally far, from the tumour. Comments on this clone: Its antigen is undetermined. At one of its ends the junction is not consistent with the germline gene, which may arise from a read error.

Whole-study findings and limits: Dominant in vivo tumour-associated clones were not shown to share tumour-reactive sequences. No significant correlation existed between pack-years smoked and tumour clonality.

Sequencing was carried out using non-adjacent lung tissue. This receptor was identified in a human donor with non-small cell lung cancer.

CDR3 amino acids: CAISDQGPYEQHF. DNA of the CDR3: TGTGCCATCAGTGACCAGGGGCCCTACGAGCAGCACTTC. This sequence joins TRBV10-3 and TRBJ2-7, with D perhaps TRBD1 (6 bases). From germline, CDR1 is ENHRY and CDR2 SYGVKD. The CDR3 length is 13 residues.